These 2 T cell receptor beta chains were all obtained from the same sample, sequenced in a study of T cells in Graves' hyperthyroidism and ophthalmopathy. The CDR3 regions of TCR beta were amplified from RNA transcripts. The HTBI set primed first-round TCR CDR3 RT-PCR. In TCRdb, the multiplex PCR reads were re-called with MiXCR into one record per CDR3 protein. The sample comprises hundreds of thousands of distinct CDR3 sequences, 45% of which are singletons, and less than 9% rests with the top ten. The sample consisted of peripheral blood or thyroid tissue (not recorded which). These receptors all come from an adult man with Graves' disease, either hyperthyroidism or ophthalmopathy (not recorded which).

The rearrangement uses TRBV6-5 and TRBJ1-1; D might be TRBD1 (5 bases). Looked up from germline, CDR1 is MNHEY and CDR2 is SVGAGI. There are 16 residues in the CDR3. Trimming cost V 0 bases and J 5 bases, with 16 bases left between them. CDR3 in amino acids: CASSYSLGSGRTEAFF. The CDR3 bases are TGTGCCAGCAGTTACTCTCTCGGGTCAGGGCGAACTGAAGCTTTCTTT.

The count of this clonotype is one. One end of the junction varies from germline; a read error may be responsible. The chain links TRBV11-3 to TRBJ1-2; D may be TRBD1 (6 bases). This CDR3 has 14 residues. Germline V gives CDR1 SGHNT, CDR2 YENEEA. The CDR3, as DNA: TGTGCCAGCAGCCTAGACAGGTCCGTCCCGTGCTACACCTTC. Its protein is CASSLDRSVPCYTF.